Shown below are 2 T cell receptor beta chains from a single sample sequenced in a study of blood T cells in healthy people across ages. Through a sample-barcoded 5' primer and a J-beta primer mix, a second PCR was run for about 6 to 12 cycles. MiXCR, run by TCRdb on the 5' RACE reads, gives a single entry per CDR3 protein. The sample includes approximately 800,000 distinct CDR3 sequences, about 26% of them seen just once. These data were likewise used in another study, on T cells of mothers and their children.

Sequencing was done on a sample of blood. The source is a boy aged 5-17 years in good health.

This clonotype has just a few counts. The chain has TRBV9 and TRBJ1-4, with D unclear. The CDR3 totals 14 residues. Germline V lookup: CDR1 SGDLS, CDR2 YYNGEE. V was clipped by 3 bases and J by 8 bases, with 14 bases between them. The CDR3 DNA is TGTGCCAGCAGCGAGACGGGTGGCGGGGAAAAACTGTTTTTT. Translation: CASSETGGGEKLFF. Looking up the rest from reference TRBV9 and TRBJ1-4 gives the full variable domain: DSGVTQTPKHLITATGQRVTLRCSPRSGDLSVYWYQQSLDQGLQFLIQYYNGEERAKGNILERFSAQQFPDLHSELNLSSLELGDSALYFCASSETGGGEKLFFGSGTQLSVL.

The chain uses TRBV20-1 and TRBJ2-5, with TRBD2 matching over 12 bases. Germline V CDR1 and CDR2: DFQATT, SNEGSKA (reference sequence). The J segment lost 1 base and the V segment lost 5 bases, leaving 5 bases of the junction unmatched. This CDR3 is built from 15 residues. As DNA, the CDR3 is TGCAGTGCTCGAGCGGGACTAGCGGGCCAAGAGACCCAGTACTTC. It codes for CSARAGLAGQETQYF.